This T cell receptor beta chain is from a study of CD8 T cells in Susac syndrome. General study results and limits: As the study acknowledged, the number of individuals in its TCR sequencing and HLA analysis was relatively small.

Of note for this clonotype: The antigen remains unidentified.

The CDR3 has 15 amino acids. Germline trimming cut 1 base from V and 1 base from J; bases unmatched to any gene: 2. Per germline, CDR1 MNHEY and CDR2 SMNVEV (reference sequence). It was with random hexamers that roughly 0.5 to 1 ug RNA was reverse transcribed. TCRdb reprocessed the immunoSEQ multiplex PCR reads via MiXCR and lists one record per CDR3 protein. The table lists about 130,000 distinct CDR3 sequences, 91% of them singletons, with 0.24% in the top ten. Sequencing of TCR beta covered CD8+ and CD4+ T cells obtained from blood. The sequencing sample was made of CD8+ T cells from PBMCs. This TCR was recovered from a human donor with multiple sclerosis. This chain uses TRBV27 with TRBJ1-1, with 8 bases fitting TRBD1. In nucleotides, the CDR3 is TGTGCCAGCAGTTTATACAGGGGGTCGAACACTGAAGCTTTCTTT. Amino acids: CASSLYRGSNTEAFF.